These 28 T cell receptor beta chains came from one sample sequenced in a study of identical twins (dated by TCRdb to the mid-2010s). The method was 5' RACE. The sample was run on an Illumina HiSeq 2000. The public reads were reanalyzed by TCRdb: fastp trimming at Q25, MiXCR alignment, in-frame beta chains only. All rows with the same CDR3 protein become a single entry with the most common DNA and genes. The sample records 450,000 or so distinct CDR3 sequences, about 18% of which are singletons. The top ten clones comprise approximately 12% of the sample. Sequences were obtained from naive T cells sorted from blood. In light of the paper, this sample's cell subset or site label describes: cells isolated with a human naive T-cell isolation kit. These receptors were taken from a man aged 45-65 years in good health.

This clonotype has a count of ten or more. CDR3 sequence: CASSLRVGSSYNSPLHF. The CDR3 nucleotides read TGTGCCAGCAGCCTCCGCGTTGGCAGCTCCTATAATTCACCCCTCCACTTT. The chain recombines TRBV3-1 with TRBJ1-6; D remains ambiguous. Trimming pared 4 bases from V and 0 bases from J, leaving 13 bases between. This CDR3 has 17 amino acids. CDR1 and CDR2 (germline): LGHDT, YNNKEL (reference sequence).

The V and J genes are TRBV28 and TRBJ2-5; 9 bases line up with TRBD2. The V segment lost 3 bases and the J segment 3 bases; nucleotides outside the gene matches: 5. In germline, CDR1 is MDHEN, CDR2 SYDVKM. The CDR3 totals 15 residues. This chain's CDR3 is CASSLGGGAEETQYF. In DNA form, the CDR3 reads TGTGCCAGCAGTTTGGGCGGGGGGGCGGAAGAGACCCAGTACTTC.

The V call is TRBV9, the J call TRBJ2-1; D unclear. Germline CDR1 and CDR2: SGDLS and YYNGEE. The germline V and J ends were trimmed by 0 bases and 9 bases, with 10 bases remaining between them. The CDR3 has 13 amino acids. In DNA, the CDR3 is TGTGCCAGCAGCGTAGTTAGCCTGGGTGAGCAGTTCTTC. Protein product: CASSVVSLGEQFF.

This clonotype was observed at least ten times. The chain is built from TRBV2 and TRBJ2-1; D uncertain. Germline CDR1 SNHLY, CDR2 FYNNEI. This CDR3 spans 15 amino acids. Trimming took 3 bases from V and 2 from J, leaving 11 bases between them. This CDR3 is CASSDPQYTYNEQFF. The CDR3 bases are TGTGCCAGCAGTGACCCACAGTACACCTACAATGAGCAGTTCTTC.

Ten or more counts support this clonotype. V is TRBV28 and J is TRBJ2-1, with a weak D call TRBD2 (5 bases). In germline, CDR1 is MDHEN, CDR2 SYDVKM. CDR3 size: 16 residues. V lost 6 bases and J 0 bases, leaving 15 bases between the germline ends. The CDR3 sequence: CASRGTSGSSYNEQFF. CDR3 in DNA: TGTGCCAGCAGGGGTACGTCGGGAAGCTCCTACAATGAGCAGTTCTTC.

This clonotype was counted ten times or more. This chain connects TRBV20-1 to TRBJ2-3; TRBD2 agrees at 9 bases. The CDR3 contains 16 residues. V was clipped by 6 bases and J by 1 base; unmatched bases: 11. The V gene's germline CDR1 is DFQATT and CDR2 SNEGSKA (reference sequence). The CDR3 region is CSAPTSGQFGTDTQYF. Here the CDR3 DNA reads TGCAGTGCGCCGACTAGCGGACAATTCGGCACAGATACGCAGTATTTT.

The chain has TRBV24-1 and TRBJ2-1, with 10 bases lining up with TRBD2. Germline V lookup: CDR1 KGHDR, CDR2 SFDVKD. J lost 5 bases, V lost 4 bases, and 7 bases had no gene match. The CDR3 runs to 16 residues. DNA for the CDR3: TGTGCCACCAGTGACGGGGGACTAGCGAGACACAATGAGCAGTTCTTC. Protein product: CATSDGGLARHNEQFF.

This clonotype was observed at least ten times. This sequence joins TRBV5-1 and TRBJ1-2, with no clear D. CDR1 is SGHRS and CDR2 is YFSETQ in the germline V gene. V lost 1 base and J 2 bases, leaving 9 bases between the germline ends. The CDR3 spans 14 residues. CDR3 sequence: CASSLTAHNYGYTF. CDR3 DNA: TGCGCCAGCAGCTTGACAGCCCACAACTATGGCTACACCTTC.

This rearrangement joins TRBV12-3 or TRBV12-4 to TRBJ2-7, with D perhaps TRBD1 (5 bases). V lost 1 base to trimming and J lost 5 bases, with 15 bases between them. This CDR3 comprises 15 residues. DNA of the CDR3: TGTGCCAGCAGTTTAGGGTCCTCTGGGGCTGACGAGCAGTACTTC. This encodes CASSLGSSGADEQYF.

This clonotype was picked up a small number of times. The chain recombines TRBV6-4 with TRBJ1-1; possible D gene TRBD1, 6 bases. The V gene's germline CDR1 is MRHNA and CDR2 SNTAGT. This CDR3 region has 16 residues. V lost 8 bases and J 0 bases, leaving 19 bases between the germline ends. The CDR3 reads CASGEGIRGVNTEAFF. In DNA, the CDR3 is TGTGCCAGCGGCGAGGGTATCAGGGGCGTGAACACTGAAGCTTTCTTT.

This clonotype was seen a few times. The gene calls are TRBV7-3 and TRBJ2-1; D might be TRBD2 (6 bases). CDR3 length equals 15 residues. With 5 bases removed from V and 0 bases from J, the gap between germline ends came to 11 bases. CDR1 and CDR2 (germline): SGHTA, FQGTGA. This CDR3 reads CASSRDLSSYNEQFF. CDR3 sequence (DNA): TGTGCCAGCAGCCGGGACTTGAGCTCCTACAATGAGCAGTTCTTC. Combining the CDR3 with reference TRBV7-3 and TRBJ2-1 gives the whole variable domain GAGVSQTPSNKVTEKGKYVELRCDPISGHTALYWYRQSLGQGPEFLIYFQGTGAADDSGLPNDRFFAVRPEGSVSTLKIQRTERGDSAVYLCASSRDLSSYNEQFFGPGTRLTVL.

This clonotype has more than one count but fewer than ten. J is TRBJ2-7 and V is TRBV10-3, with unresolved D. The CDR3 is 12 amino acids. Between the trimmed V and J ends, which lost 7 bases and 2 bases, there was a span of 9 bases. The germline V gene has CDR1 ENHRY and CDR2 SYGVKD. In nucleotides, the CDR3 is TGTGCCATCAAGGGATCAACCTACGAGCAGTACTTC. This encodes CAIKGSTYEQYF.

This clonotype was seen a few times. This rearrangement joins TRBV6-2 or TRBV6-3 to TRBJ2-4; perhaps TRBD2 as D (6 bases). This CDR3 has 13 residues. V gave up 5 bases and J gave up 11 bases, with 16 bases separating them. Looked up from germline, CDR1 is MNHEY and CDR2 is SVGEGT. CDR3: CASSTPGAGVQYF. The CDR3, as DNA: TGTGCCAGCAGTACACCGGGAGCAGGCGTTCAGTACTTC.

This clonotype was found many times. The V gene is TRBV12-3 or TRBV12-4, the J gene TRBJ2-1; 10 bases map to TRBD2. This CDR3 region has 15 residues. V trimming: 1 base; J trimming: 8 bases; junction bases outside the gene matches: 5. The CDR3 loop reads CASSLVLAGVHEQFF. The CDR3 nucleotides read TGTGCCAGCAGTTTAGTGCTAGCGGGAGTTCATGAGCAGTTCTTC.

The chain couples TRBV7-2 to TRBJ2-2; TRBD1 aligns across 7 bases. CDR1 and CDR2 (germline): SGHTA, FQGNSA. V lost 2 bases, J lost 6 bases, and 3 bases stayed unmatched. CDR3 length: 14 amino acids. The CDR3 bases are TGTGCCAGCAGCTTAATTCAGGGGGCCGGGGAGCTGTTTTTT. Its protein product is CASSLIQGAGELFF.

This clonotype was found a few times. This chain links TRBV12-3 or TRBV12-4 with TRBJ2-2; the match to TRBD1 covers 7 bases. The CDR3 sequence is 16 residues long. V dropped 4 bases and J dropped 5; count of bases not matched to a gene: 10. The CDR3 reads CASSSNRGGRTGELFF. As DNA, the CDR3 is TGTGCCAGCAGTTCAAACAGGGGTGGTAGGACCGGGGAGCTGTTTTTT.

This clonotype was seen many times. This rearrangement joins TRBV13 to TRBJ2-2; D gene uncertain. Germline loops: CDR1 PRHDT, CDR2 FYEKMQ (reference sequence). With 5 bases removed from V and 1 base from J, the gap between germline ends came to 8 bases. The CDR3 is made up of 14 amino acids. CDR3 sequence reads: CASSEYKNTGELFF. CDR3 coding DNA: TGTGCCAGCAGCGAATACAAGAACACCGGGGAGCTGTTTTTT.

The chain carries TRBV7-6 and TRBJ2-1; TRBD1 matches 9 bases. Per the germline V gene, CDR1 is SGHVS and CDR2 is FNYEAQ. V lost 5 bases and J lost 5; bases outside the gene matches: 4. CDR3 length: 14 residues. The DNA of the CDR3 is TGTGCCAGCAGCCCGGGACAGGGAGACAATGAGCAGTTCTTC. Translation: CASSPGQGDNEQFF.

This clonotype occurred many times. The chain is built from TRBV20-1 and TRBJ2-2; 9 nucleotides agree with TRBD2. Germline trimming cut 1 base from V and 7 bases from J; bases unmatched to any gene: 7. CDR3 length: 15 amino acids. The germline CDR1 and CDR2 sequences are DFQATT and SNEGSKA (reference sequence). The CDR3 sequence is CSARAGLAFIGELFF. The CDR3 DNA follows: TGCAGTGCTAGAGCCGGACTAGCGTTTATCGGGGAGCTGTTTTTT.

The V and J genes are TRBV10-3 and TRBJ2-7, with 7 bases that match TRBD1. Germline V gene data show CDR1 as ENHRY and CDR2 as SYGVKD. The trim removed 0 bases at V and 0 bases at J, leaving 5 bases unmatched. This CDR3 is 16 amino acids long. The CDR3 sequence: CAISESGTVASYEQYF. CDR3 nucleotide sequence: TGTGCCATCAGTGAGTCGGGGACAGTGGCCTCCTACGAGCAGTACTTC.

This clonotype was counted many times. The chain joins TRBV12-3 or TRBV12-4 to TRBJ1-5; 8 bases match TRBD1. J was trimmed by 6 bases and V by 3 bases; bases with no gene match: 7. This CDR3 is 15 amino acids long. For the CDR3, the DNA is TGTGCCAGCAGTTTCACAGGGGGAACGGGTCAGCCCCAGCATTTT. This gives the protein CASSFTGGTGQPQHF.

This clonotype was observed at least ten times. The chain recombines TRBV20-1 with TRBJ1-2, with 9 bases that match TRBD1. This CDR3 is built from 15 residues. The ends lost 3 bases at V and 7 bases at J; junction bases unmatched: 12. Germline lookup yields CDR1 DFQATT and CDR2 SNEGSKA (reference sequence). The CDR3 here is CSARGTGTASLGYTF. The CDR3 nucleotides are TGCAGTGCTAGGGGGACAGGGACCGCCTCGCTTGGCTACACCTTC.

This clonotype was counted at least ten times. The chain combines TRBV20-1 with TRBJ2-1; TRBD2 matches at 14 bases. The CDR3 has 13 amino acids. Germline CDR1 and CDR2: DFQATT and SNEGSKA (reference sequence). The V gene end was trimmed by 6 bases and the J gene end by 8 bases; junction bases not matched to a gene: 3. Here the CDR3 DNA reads TGCAGTGCCCCGACTAGCGGGGGGGATGAGCAGTTCTTC. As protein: CSAPTSGGDEQFF.

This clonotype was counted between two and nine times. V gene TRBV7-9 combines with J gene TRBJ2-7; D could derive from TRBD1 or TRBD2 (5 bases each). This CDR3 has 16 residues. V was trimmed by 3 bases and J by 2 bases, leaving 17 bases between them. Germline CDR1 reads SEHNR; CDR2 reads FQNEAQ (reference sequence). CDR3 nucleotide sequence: TGTGCCAGCAGCTTTACCGGGGCAGGGAGTCCCTACGAGCAGTACTTC. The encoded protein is CASSFTGAGSPYEQYF.

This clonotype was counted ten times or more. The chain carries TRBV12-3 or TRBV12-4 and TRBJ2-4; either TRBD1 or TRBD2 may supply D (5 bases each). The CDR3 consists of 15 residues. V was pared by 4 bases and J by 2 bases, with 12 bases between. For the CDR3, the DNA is TGTGCCAGCAGTTCTAGAGGGGTGACCAAAAACATTCAGTACTTC. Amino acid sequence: CASSSRGVTKNIQYF.

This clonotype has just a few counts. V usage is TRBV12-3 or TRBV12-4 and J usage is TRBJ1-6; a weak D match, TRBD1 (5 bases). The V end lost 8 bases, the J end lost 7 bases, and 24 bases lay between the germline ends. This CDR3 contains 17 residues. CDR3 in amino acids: CASSGGALILGNSPLHF. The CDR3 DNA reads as TGTGCCAGCTCAGGCGGGGCACTTATTTTGGGAAATTCACCCCTCCACTTT.

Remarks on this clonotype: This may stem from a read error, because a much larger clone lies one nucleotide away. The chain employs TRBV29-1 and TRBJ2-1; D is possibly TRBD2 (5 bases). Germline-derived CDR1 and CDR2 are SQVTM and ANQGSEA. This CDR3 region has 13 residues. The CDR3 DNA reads TGCAGCGTTATGCGGCGGGCCGACAATAAGCAGTTCTTC. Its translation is CSVMRRADNKQFF.

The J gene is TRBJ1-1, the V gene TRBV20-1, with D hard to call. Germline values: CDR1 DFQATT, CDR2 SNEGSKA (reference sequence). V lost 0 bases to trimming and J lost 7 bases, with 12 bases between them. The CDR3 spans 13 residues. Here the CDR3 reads CSARDVEDGEAFF. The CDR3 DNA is TGCAGTGCTAGAGATGTGGAAGATGGTGAAGCTTTCTTT.